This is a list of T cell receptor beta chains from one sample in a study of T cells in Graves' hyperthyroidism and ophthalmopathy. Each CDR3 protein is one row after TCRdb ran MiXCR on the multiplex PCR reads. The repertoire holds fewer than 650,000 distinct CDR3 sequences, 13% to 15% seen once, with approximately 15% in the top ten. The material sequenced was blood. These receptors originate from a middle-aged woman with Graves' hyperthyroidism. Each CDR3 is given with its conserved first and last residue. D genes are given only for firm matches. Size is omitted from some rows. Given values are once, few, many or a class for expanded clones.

CDR3: CAWADTYEQYF
DNA: TGTGCCTGGGCCGACACCTACGAGCAGTACTTC
J: TRBJ2-7
D: -
length: 11
size: -
V: TRBV30

CDR3: CASSGASGNQPQHF
DNA: TGTGCCAGTTCAGGGGCTTCGGGCAATCAGCCCCAGCATTTT
J: TRBJ1-5
D: -
length: 14
size: few
V: TRBV19

CDR3: CAWSVTENQPQHF
DNA: TGTGCCTGGAGTGTAACAGAAAATCAGCCCCAGCATTTT
J: TRBJ1-5
D: -
length: 13
size: -
V: TRBV30

CDR3: CAISESAGGSGEQFF
DNA: TGTGCCATCAGTGAGTCGGCGGGAGGCTCCGGTGAGCAGTTCTTC
J: TRBJ2-1
D: TRBD2
length: 15
size: many
V: TRBV10-3

CDR3: CASSLAMGGYAETQYF
DNA: TGTGCCAGCAGTTTAGCAATGGGGGGGTATGCGGAGACCCAGTACTTC
J: TRBJ2-5
D: TRBD2
length: 16
size: many
V: TRBV28

CDR3: CSARVPGRETQYF
DNA: TGCAGTGCTAGAGTACCCGGACGGGAGACCCAGTACTTC
J: TRBJ2-5
D: -
length: 13
size: few
V: TRBV20-1

CDR3: CASGTSGNQETQYF
DNA: TGTGCCAGCGGGACTAGCGGGAACCAAGAGACCCAGTACTTC
J: TRBJ2-5
D: TRBD2
length: 14
size: -
V: TRBV10-3

CDR3: CASSLSAGEAFF
DNA: TGTGCCAGCAGCCTAAGCGCAGGTGAAGCTTTCTTT
J: TRBJ1-1
D: -
length: 12
size: many
V: TRBV7-6

CDR3: CSARAGQGRNSNQPQHF
DNA: TGCAGTGCTAGAGCCGGACAGGGAAGGAATAGCAATCAGCCCCAGCATTTT
J: TRBJ1-5
D: TRBD1
length: 17
size: many
V: TRBV20-1

CDR3: CASSYSDFTTNEKLFF
DNA: TGTGCCAGCAGTTACTCGGACTTCACAACTAATGAAAAACTGTTTTTT
J: TRBJ1-4
D: -
length: 16
size: -
V: TRBV6-6

CDR3: CASSQGQGQPQHF
DNA: TGCGCCAGCAGCCAAGGACAGGGTCAGCCCCAGCATTTT
J: TRBJ1-5
D: TRBD1
length: 13
size: -
V: TRBV4-1

CDR3: CASSSGQGANYGYTF
DNA: TGCGCCAGCAGCTCCGGACAGGGGGCCAACTATGGCTACACCTTC
J: TRBJ1-2
D: TRBD1
length: 15
size: -
V: TRBV5-1

CDR3: CSAPTPGLAGNEQFF
DNA: TGCAGTGCACCAACCCCGGGACTAGCGGGTAATGAGCAGTTCTTC
J: TRBJ2-1
D: TRBD2
length: 15
size: many
V: TRBV20-1

CDR3: CASRGTSGRGGEQFF
DNA: TGTGCCAGCAGGGGGACTAGCGGGAGGGGCGGTGAGCAGTTCTTC
J: TRBJ2-1
D: TRBD2
length: 15
size: many
V: TRBV11-2

CDR3: CASIIDRRSYEQYF
DNA: TGTGCCAGCATTATAGACAGGAGATCCTACGAGCAGTACTTC
J: TRBJ2-7
D: -
length: 14
size: many
V: TRBV28

CDR3: CASNPGTKTEAFF
DNA: TGTGCCAGTAACCCCGGGACAAAGACTGAAGCTTTCTTT
J: TRBJ1-1
D: -
length: 13
size: -
V: TRBV19

CDR3: CASSHNRETGGYTF
DNA: TGTGCCAGCAGTCATAACAGGGAAACGGGTGGCTACACCTTC
J: TRBJ1-2
D: -
length: 14
size: many
V: TRBV12-3/TRBV12-4

CDR3: CASSLASGTGALDEQYF
DNA: TGTGCCAGCAGCTTAGCTTCCGGGACAGGGGCCCTCGACGAGCAGTACTTC
J: TRBJ2-7
D: TRBD1
length: 17
size: -
V: TRBV11-3

CDR3: CASSLQGVQYEQYF
DNA: TGTGCCAGCAGCCTCCAGGGAGTCCAGTACGAGCAGTACTTC
J: TRBJ2-7
D: -
length: 14
size: few
V: TRBV3-1

CDR3: CASRGLLSYNEQFF
DNA: TGTGCCAGTAGGGGACTTCTCTCCTACAATGAGCAGTTCTTC
J: TRBJ2-1
D: -
length: 14
size: -
V: TRBV19

CDR3: CASSTVGETQYF
DNA: TGTGCCAGTAGTACAGTGGGGGAGACCCAGTACTTC
J: TRBJ2-5
D: -
length: 12
size: -
V: TRBV19

CDR3: CASIEGGPMNTEAFF
DNA: TGTGCCAGCATTGAAGGGGGACCCATGAACACTGAAGCTTTCTTT
J: TRBJ1-1
D: -
length: 15
size: -
V: TRBV6-1

CDR3: CASSFGNRAFF
DNA: TGTGCCAGCTCCTTCGGGAACAGAGCTTTCTTT
J: TRBJ1-1
D: -
length: 11
size: many
V: TRBV6-1

CDR3: CASSLGLDPTDTQYF
DNA: TGTGCTAGCAGCCTGGGACTTGACCCGACAGATACGCAGTATTTT
J: TRBJ2-3
D: -
length: 15
size: -
V: TRBV7-7

CDR3: CASSQDLGGGTQYF
DNA: TGTGCCAGCAGCCAAGATTTGGGAGGTGGGACCCAGTACTTC
J: TRBJ2-5
D: -
length: 14
size: -
V: TRBV4-2